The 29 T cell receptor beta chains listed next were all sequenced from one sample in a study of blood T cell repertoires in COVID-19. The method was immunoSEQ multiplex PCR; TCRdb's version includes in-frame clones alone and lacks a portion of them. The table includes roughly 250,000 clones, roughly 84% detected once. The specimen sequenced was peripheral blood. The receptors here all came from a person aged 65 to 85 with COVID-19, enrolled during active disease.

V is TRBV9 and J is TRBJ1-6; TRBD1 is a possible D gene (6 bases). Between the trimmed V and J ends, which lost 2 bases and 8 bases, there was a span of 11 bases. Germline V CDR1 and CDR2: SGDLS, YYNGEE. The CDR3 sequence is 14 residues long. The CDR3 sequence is CASSVGTFDSPLHF. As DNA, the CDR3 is TGTGCCAGCAGCGTCGGGACATTTGATTCACCCCTCCACTTT.

CDR3 loop: CASSVGDYHRGEQFF. The CDR3 DNA follows: TGTGCCAGCAGCGTAGGGGATTACCACCGGGGTGAGCAGTTCTTC. The chain joins TRBV9 to TRBJ2-1, with TRBD2 as a possible D gene (5 bases). Trimming shortened V by 0 bases and J by 9 bases, and 16 bases separated the two germline ends. Germline assignment: CDR1 SGDLS and CDR2 YYNGEE. This CDR3 is 15 amino acids long.

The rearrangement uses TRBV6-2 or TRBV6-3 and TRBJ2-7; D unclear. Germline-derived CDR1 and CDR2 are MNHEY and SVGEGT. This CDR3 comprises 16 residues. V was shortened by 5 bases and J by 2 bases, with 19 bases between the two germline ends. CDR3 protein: CASSQLTPAITYEQYF. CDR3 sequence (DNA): TGTGCCAGCAGTCAGCTGACACCAGCCATTACCTACGAGCAGTACTTC.

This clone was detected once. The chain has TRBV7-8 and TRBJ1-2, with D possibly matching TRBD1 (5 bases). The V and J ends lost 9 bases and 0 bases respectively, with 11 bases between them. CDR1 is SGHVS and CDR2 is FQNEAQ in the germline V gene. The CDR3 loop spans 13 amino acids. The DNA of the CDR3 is TGTGCCAGTCGGGAGGGGACTAACTATGGCTACACCTTC. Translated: CASREGTNYGYTF.

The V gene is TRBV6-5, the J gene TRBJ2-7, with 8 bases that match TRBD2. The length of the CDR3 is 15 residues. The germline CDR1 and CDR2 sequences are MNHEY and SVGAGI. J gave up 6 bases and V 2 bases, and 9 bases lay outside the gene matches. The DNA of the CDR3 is TGTGCCAGCAGTTACCAGCCGACTAGCGAAGGCGAGCAGTACTTC. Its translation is CASSYQPTSEGEQYF.

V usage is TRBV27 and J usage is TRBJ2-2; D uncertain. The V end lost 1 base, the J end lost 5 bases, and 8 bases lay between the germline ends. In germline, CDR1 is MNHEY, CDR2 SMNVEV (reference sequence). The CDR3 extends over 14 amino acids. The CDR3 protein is CASSLWRRTGELFF. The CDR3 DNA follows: TGTGCCAGCAGTTTATGGCGCAGGACCGGGGAGCTGTTTTTT.

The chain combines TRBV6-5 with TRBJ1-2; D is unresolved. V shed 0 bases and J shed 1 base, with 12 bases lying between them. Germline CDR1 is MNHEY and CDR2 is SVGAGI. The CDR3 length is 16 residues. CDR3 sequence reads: CASSYSVWPLNYGYTF. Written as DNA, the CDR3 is TGTGCCAGCAGTTACTCGGTTTGGCCCCTTAACTATGGCTACACCTTC.

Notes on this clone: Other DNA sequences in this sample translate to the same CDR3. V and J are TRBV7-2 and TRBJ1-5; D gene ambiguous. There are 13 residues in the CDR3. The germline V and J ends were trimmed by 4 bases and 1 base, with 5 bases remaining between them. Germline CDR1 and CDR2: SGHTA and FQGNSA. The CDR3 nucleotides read TGTGCCAGCAGCTCACGGAGCAATCAGCCCCAGCATTTT. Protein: CASSSRSNQPQHF. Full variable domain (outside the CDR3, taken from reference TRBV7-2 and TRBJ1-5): GAGVSQSPSNKVTEKGKDVELRCDPISGHTALYWYRQSLGQGLEFLIYFQGNSAPDKSGLPSDRFSAERTGGSVSTLTIQRTQQEDSAVYLCASSSRSNQPQHFGDGTRLSIL.

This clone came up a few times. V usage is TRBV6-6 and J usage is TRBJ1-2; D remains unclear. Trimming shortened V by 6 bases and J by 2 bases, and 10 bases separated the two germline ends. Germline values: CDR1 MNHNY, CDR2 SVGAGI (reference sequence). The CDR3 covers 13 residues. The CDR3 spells CASSQRENYGYTF. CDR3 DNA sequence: TGTGCCAGCAGCCAGAGGGAGAACTATGGCTACACCTTC.

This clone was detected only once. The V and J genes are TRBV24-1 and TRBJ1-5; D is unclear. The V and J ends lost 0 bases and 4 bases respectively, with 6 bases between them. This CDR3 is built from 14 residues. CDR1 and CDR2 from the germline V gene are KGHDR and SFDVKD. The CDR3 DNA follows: TGTGCCACCAGTGATTTGTTGGCTAATCAGCCCCAGCATTTT. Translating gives CATSDLLANQPQHF.

This CDR3 is CASRTYNEQFF. The CDR3 nucleotides read TGTGCCAGCAGGACATACAATGAGCAGTTCTTC. This chain uses TRBV6-5 with TRBJ2-1; D gene unclear. The V gene's germline CDR1 is MNHEY and CDR2 SVGAGI. This CDR3 comprises 11 residues. Trimming pared 6 bases from V and 4 bases from J, leaving 4 bases between.

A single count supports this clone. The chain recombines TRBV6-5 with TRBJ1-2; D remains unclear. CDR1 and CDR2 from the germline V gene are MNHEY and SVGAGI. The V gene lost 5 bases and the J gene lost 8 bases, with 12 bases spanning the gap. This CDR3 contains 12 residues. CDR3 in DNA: TGTGCCAGCAGTCAACCTCCGGGGGGCTACACCTTC. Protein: CASSQPPGGYTF.

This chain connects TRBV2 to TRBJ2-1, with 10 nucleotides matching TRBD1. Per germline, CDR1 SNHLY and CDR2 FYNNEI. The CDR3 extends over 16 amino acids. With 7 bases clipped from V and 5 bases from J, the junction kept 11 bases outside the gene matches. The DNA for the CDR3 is TGTGCCAGCACTCCGCCGTCGGGACAGGGGAACAATGAGCAGTTCTTC. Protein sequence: CASTPPSGQGNNEQFF.

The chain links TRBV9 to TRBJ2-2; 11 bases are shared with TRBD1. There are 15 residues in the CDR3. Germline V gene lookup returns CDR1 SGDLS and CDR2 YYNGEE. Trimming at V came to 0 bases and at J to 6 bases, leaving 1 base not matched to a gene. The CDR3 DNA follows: TGTGCCAGCAGCGTAGGGACAGGGGGCCCCGGGGAGCTGTTTTTT. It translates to CASSVGTGGPGELFF.

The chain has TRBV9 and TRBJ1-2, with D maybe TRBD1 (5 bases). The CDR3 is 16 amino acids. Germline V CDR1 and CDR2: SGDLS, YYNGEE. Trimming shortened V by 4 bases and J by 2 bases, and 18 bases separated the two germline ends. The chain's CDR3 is CASSPEAGGRNYGYTF. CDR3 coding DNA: TGTGCCAGCAGCCCAGAAGCCGGGGGGAGAAACTATGGCTACACCTTC.

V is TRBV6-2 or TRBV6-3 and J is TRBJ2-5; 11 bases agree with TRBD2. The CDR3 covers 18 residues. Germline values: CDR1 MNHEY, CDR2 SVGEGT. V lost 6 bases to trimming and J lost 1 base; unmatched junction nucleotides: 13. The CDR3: CASSALSGGVSFQETQYF. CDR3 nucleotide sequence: TGTGCCAGCAGCGCCCTTAGCGGGGGGGTTTCTTTCCAAGAGACCCAGTACTTC.

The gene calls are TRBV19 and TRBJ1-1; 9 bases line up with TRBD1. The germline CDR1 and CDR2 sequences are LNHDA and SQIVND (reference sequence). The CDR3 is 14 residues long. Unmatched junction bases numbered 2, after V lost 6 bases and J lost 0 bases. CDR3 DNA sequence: TGTGCCAGTAGGGACAGGGGACTGAACACTGAAGCTTTCTTT. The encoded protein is CASRDRGLNTEAFF. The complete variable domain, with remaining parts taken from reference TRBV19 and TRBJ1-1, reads DGGITQSPKYLFRKEGQNVTLSCEQNLNHDAMYWYRQDPGQGLRLIYYSQIVNDFQKGDIAEGYSVSREKKESFPLTVTSAQKNPTAFYLCASRDRGLNTEAFFGQGTRLTVV.

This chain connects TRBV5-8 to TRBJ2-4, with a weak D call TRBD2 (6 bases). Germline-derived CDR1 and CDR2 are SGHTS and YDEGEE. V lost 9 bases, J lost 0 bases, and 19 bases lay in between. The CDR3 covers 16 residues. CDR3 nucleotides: TGTGCCACCCGGGGGTTTGGGATACAAGCCAAAAACATTCAGTACTTC. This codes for CATRGFGIQAKNIQYF.

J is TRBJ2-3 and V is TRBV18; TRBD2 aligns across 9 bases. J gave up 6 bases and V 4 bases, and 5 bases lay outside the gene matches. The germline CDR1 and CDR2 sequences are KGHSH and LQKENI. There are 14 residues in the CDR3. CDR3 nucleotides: TGTGCCAGCTCACGCCTAGCGGGATCTGATACGCAGTATTTT. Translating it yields CASSRLAGSDTQYF.

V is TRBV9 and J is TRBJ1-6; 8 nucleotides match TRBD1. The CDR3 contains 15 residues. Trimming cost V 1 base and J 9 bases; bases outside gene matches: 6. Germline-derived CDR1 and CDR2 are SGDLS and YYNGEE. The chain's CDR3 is CASSVSGGAGSPLHF. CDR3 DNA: TGTGCCAGCAGCGTATCAGGGGGCGCAGGTTCACCCCTCCACTTT.

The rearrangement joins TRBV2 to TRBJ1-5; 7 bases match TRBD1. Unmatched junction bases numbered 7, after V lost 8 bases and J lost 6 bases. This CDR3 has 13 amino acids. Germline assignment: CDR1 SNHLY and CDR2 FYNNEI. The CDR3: CASQGVVAQPQHF. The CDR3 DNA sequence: TGTGCCAGCCAGGGGGTGGTAGCTCAGCCCCAGCATTTT.

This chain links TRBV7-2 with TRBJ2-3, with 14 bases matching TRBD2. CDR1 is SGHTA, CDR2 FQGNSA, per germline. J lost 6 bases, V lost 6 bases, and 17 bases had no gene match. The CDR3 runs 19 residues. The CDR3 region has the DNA TGTGCCAGCAGGAGGAGAGGGACTAGCGGGAGAACGGGTACGGATACGCAGTATTTT. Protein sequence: CASRRRGTSGRTGTDTQYF.

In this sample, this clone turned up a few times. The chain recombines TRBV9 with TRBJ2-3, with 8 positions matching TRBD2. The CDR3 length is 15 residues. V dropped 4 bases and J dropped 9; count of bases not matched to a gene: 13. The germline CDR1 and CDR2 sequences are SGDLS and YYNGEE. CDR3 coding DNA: TGTGCCAGCAGCTCTGCCGGGACTAGGGCCCCGACGCAGTATTTT. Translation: CASSSAGTRAPTQYF.

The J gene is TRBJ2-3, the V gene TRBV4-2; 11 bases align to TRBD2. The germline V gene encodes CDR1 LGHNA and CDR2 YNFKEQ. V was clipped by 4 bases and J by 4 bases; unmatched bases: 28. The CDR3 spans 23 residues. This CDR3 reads CASSPRGQGGILAGGLRADTQYF. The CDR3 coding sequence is TGTGCCAGCAGCCCCCGCGGGCAGGGAGGGATATTAGCGGGAGGGCTCAGGGCAGATACGCAGTATTTT.

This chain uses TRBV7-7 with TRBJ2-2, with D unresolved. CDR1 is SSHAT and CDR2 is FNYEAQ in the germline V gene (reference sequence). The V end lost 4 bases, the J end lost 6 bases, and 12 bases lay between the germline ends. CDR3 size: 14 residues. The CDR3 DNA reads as TGTGCCAGCAGCTCAACTGGTTTAGCCGGGGAGCTGTTTTTT. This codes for CASSSTGLAGELFF.

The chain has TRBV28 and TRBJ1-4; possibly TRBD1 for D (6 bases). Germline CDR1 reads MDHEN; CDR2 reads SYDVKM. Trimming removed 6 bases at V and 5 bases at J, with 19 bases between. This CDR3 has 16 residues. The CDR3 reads CASRGQGQGSNEKLFF. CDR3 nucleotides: TGTGCCAGCAGGGGGCAGGGGCAGGGGTCCAATGAAAAACTGTTTTTT.

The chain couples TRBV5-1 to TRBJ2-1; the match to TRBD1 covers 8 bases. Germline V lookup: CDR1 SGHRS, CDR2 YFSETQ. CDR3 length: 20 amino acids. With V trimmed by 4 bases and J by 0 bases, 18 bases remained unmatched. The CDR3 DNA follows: TGCGCCAGCAGCGCATCAGGGGGCGTCACCCCCAAAAGCTCCTACAATGAGCAGTTCTTC. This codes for CASSASGGVTPKSSYNEQFF.

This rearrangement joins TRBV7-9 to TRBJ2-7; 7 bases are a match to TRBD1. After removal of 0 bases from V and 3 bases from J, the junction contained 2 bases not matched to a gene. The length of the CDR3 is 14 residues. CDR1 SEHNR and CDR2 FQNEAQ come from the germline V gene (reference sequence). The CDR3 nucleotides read TGTGCCAGCAGCTTAGCGGGACAGCACTACGAGCAGTACTTC. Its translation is CASSLAGQHYEQYF.

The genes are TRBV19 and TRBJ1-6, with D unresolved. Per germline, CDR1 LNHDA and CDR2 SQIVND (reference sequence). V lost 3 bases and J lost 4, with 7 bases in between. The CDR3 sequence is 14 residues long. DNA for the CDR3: TGTGCCAGTAGTATGCTCCAGTATAATTCACCCCTCCACTTT. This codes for CASSMLQYNSPLHF.